The 10 T cell receptor beta chains presented below share a single source sample, sequenced in a study of T cells in Graves' hyperthyroidism and ophthalmopathy (dated by TCRdb to between 2018 and 2021). The library was built by means of multiplex PCR. Sequencer: Illumina HiSeq 2000. The TCR beta CDR3 regions were amplified from RNA transcripts. A first-round RT-PCR of the TCR CDR3 used the HTBI primer set with the Qiagen OneStep RT-PCR kit. TCRdb reprocessing: public reads trimmed at Q25 with fastp, clones called with MiXCR, in-frame beta chains kept. Identical CDR3 proteins give one entry, which carries the most common genes and DNA. Counted in this sample were 480,000 or so distinct CDR3 sequences; 46% of them appeared once. The top ten hold 35% to 50% of the sample. Sample: peripheral blood or thyroid tissue (not recorded which). The receptors shown here come from an adult woman with Graves' disease, either hyperthyroidism or ophthalmopathy (not recorded which).

This clonotype was observed a few times. The chain employs TRBV2 and TRBJ1-1, with 8 positions matching TRBD1. The V gene end was trimmed by 11 bases and the J gene end by 5 bases; junction bases not matched to a gene: 10. Per the germline V gene, CDR1 is SNHLY and CDR2 is FYNNEI. This CDR3 comprises 13 residues. This CDR3 reads CAWSVTGVTEAFF. CDR3 nucleotide sequence: TGTGCCTGGAGTGTGACAGGGGTTACTGAAGCTTTCTTT.

The chain uses TRBV5-1 and TRBJ1-5; 7 nucleotides match TRBD1. There are 14 residues in the CDR3. V shed 0 bases and J 9 bases; nucleotides not matched to a gene: 6. Germline V gives CDR1 SGHRS, CDR2 YFSETQ. Here the CDR3 DNA reads TGCGCCAGCAGCTTGGGACAGGGTGAAGGGCCCCAGCATTTT. Protein sequence: CASSLGQGEGPQHF. The entire variable domain, with the rest obtained from reference TRBV5-1 and TRBJ1-5, is as follows: KAGVTQTPRYLIKTRGQQVTLSCSPISGHRSVSWYQQTPGQGLQFLFEYFSETQRNKGNFPGRFSGRQFSNSRSEMNVSTLELGDSALYLCASSLGQGEGPQHFGDGTRLSIL.

This chain connects TRBV19 to TRBJ1-1; tentative D call: TRBD1 (6 bases). The CDR3 has 13 amino acids. The germline V gene encodes CDR1 LNHDA and CDR2 SQIVND (reference sequence). V was pared by 4 bases and J by 6 bases, with 12 bases between. CDR3 sequence (DNA): TGTGCCAGTAGTACCACAGGGATCGCTGAAGCTTTCTTT. Amino acid sequence: CASSTTGIAEAFF.

The chain joins TRBV7-2 to TRBJ1-6; no firm D call. The germline V and J ends were trimmed by 3 bases and 7 bases, with 10 bases remaining between them. The length of the CDR3 is 14 residues. Germline V CDR1 and CDR2: SGHTA, FQGNSA. CDR3 in amino acids: CASSFRAQNSPLHF. The CDR3 nucleotides are TGTGCCAGCAGCTTCCGGGCGCAAAATTCACCCCTCCACTTT. The complete variable domain, with remaining parts taken from reference TRBV7-2 and TRBJ1-6, reads GAGVSQSPSNKVTEKGKDVELRCDPISGHTALYWYRQSLGQGLEFLIYFQGNSAPDKSGLPSDRFSAERTGGSVSTLTIQRTQQEDSAVYLCASSFRAQNSPLHFGNGTRLTVT.

V is TRBV6-2 or TRBV6-3 and J is TRBJ1-5, with D possibly being TRBD1 (5 bases). This CDR3 has 13 residues. From germline, CDR1 is MNHEY and CDR2 SVGEGT. Trimming took 7 bases from V and 4 from J, leaving 11 bases between them. CDR3 in DNA: TGTGCCAGCACCCGGTGGGGGAATCAGCCCCAGCATTTT. It specifies CASTRWGNQPQHF.

In DNA form, the CDR3 reads TGTGCCAGCAGTTTGGCCGGGACAGGGAAGGCCGGGGAGCTGTTTTTT. Translated, it gives CASSLAGTGKAGELFF. V gene TRBV12-3 or TRBV12-4 combines with J gene TRBJ2-2; 9 bases are shared with TRBD1. This CDR3 region has 16 residues. J was trimmed by 6 bases and V by 3 bases; bases with no gene match: 8.

The genes are TRBV10-3 and TRBJ1-6; weak D call: TRBD1 (5 bases). Germline V gene lookup returns CDR1 ENHRY and CDR2 SYGVKD. V gave up 3 bases and J gave up 9 bases, with 12 bases separating them. This CDR3 spans 14 amino acids. The CDR3 reads CAISDEGFGSPLHF. In DNA, the CDR3 is TGTGCCATCAGTGATGAGGGGTTTGGTTCACCCCTCCACTTT.

The chain has TRBV29-1 and TRBJ1-3; D is unresolved. V was shortened by 8 bases and J by 7 bases, with 18 bases between the two germline ends. The CDR3 totals 13 residues. The germline V gene encodes CDR1 SQVTM and CDR2 ANQGSEA. The DNA of the CDR3 is TGCAGCTTTGTACAAGGCCCAATGAACACCATATATTTT. Translation: CSFVQGPMNTIYF.

This clonotype has just a few counts. The V and J genes are TRBV20-1 and TRBJ1-4, with TRBD1 identical over 9 bases. V lost 4 bases, J lost 2 bases, and 2 bases stayed unmatched. This CDR3 is built from 14 residues. Germline V gene data show CDR1 as DFQATT and CDR2 as SNEGSKA (reference sequence). CDR3 sequence: CSAKGTGTNEKLFF. CDR3 DNA sequence: TGCAGTGCTAAAGGGACAGGGACTAATGAAAAACTGTTTTTT.

The table lists this clonotype with many counts. The rearrangement links TRBV7-2 to TRBJ1-2; 9 bases match TRBD1. V was pared by 4 bases and J by 7 bases, with 7 bases of the junction left unmatched. CDR3 length equals 14 residues. CDR1 is SGHTA and CDR2 is FQGNSA in the germline V gene. In DNA form, the CDR3 reads TGTGCCAGCAGCTCCGACAGGGGGAAGGGTGGCTACACCTTC. Protein product: CASSSDRGKGGYTF.